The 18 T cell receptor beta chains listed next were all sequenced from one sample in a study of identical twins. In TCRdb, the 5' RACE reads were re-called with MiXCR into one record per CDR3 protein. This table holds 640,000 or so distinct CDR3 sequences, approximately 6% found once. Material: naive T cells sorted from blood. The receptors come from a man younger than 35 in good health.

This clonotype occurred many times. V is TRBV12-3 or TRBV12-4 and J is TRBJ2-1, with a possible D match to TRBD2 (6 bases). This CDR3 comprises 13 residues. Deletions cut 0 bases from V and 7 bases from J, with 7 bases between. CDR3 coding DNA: TGTGCCAGCAGTTTAGCGGCGGGGAATGAGCAGTTCTTC. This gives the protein CASSLAAGNEQFF.

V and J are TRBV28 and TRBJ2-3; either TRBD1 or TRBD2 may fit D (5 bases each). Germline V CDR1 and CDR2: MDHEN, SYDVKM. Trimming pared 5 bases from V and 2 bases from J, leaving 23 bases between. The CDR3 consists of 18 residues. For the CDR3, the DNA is TGTGCCAGCAGTACCAGGCTCGGACGGGGTGGACACACAGATACGCAGTATTTT. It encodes CASSTRLGRGGHTDTQYF. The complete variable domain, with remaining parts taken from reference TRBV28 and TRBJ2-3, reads DVKVTQSSRYLVKRTGEKVFLECVQDMDHENMFWYRQDPGLGLRLIYFSYDVKMKEKGDIPEGYSVSREKKERFSLILESASTNQTSMYLCASSTRLGRGGHTDTQYFGPGTRLTVL.

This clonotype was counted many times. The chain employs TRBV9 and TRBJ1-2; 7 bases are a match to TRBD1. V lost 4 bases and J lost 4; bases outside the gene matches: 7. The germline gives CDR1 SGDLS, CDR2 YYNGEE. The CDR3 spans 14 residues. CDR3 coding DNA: TGTGCCAGCAGCACTAACAGGGGATCCTATGGCTACACCTTC. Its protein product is CASSTNRGSYGYTF.

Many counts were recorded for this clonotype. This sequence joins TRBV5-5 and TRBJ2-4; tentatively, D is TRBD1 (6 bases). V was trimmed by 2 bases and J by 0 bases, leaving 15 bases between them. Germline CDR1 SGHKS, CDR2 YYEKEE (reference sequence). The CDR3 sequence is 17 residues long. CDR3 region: CASSFTGQPLAKNIQYF. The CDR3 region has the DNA TGTGCCAGCAGCTTTACTGGACAGCCACTAGCCAAAAACATTCAGTACTTC.

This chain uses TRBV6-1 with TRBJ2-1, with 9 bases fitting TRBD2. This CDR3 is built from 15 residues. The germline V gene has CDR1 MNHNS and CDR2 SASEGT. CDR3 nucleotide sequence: TGTGCTAGCGCTCTAGCGGGGAGTGATTACAATGAGCAGTTCTTC. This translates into CASALAGSDYNEQFF.

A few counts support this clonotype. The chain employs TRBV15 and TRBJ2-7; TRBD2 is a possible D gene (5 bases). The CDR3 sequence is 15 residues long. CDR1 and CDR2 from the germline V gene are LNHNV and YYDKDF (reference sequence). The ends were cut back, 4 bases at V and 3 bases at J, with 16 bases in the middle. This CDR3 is CATSKLRGSRYEQYF. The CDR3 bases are TGTGCCACCAGCAAGCTACGTGGGAGCCGCTACGAGCAGTACTTC.

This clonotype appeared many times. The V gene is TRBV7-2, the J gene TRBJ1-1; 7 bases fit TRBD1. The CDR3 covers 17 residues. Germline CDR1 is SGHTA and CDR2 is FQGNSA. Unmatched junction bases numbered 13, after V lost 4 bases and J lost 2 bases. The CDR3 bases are TGTGCCAGCAGCTCAGAACGCCGCCGGGACAGCAACACTGAAGCTTTCTTT. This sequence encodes CASSSERRRDSNTEAFF.

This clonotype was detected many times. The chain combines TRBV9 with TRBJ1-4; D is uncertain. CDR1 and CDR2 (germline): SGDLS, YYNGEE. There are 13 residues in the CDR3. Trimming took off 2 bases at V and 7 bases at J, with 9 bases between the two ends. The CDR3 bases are TGTGCCAGCAGCGTGAACAGCGGTGAAAAACTGTTTTTT. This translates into CASSVNSGEKLFF.

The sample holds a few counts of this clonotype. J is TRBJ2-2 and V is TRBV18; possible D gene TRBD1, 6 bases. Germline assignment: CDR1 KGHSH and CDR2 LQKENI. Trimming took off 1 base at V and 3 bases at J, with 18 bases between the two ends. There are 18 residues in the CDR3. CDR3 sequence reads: CASSPRTVFLRDTGELFF. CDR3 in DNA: TGTGCCAGCTCACCACGGACAGTCTTTCTGAGGGACACCGGGGAGCTGTTTTTT.

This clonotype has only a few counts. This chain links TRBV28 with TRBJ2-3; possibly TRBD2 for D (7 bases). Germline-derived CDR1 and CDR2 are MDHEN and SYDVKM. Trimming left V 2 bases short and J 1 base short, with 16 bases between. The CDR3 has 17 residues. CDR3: CASSLEAGAPRTDTQYF. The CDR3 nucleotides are TGTGCCAGCAGTTTAGAGGCGGGGGCCCCTCGCACAGATACGCAGTATTTT.

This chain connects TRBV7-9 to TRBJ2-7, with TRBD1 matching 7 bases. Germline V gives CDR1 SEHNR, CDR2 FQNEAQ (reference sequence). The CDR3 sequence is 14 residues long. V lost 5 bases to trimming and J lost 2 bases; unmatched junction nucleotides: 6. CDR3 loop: CASSPTDRTYEQYF. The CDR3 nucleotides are TGTGCCAGCAGCCCCACGGACAGGACCTACGAGCAGTACTTC. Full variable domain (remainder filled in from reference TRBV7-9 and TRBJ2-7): DTGVSQNPRHKITKRGQNVTFRCDPISEHNRLYWYRQTLGQGPEFLTYFQNEAQLEKSRLLSDRFSAERPKGSFSTLEIQRTEQGDSAMYLCASSPTDRTYEQYFGPGTRLTVT.

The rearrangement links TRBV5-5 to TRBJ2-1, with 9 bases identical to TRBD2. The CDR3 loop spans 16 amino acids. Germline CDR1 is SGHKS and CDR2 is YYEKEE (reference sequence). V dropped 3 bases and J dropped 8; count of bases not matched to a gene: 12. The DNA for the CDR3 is TGTGCCAGCAGCTCGTTACGACTAGCGGAGAAGGATGAGCAGTTCTTC. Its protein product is CASSSLRLAEKDEQFF.

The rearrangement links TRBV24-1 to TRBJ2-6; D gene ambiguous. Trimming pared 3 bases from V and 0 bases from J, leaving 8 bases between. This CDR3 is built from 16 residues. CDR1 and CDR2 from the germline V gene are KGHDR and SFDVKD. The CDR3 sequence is CATSDPLSSGANVLTF. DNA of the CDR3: TGTGCCACCAGTGATCCGCTGAGCTCTGGGGCCAACGTCCTGACTTTC.

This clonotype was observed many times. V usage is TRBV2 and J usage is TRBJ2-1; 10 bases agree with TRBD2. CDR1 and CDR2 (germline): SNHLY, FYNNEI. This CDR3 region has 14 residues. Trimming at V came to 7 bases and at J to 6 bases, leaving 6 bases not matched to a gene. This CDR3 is CASTGLAAVNEQFF. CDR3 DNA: TGTGCCAGCACCGGACTAGCGGCCGTCAATGAGCAGTTCTTC.

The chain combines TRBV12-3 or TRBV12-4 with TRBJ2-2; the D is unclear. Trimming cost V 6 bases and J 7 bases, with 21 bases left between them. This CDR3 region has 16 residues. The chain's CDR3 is CASSLVSPHDFGELFF. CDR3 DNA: TGTGCCAGCAGCCTGGTCTCACCCCACGACTTCGGGGAGCTGTTTTTT.

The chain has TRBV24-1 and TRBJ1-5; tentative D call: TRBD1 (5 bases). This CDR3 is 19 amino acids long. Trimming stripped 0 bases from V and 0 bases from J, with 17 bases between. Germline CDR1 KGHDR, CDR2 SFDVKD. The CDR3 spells CATSDLWTLTAYSNQPQHF. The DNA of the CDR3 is TGTGCCACCAGTGATTTGTGGACCTTGACAGCATATAGCAATCAGCCCCAGCATTTT.

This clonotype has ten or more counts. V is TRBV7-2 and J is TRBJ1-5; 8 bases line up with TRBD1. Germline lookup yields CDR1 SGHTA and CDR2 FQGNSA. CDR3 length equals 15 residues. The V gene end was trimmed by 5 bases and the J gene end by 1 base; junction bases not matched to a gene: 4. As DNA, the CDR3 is TGTGCCAGCAGCCGGGACAGGTTGAGCAATCAGCCCCAGCATTTT. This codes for CASSRDRLSNQPQHF.

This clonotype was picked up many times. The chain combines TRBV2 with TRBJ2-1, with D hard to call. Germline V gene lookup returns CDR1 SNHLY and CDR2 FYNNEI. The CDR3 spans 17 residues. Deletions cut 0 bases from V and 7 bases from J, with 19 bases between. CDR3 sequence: CASSEAHSATLRNEQFF. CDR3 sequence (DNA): TGTGCCAGCAGTGAAGCTCACTCCGCGACTCTGAGGAATGAGCAGTTCTTC.